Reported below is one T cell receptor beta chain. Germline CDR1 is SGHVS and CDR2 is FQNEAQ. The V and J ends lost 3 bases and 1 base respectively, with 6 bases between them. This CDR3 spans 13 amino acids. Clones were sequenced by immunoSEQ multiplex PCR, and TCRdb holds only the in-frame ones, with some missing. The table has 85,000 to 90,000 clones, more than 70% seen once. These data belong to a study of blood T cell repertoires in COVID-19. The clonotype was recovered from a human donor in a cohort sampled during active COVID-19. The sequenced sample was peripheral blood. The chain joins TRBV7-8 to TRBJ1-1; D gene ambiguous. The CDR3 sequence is CASSFTENTEAFF. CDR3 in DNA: TGTGCCAGCAGCTTTACAGAGAACACTGAAGCTTTCTTT.